This T cell receptor beta chain was recovered during a study of CD8+ T cells in alopecia areata. On the study more broadly: Patients remained on tofacitinib for 6 to 18 months and then went 6 months without it. Study-wide findings and caveats: Affected scalp, especially in alopecia totalis/universalis, had a higher clonality than normal scalp did. Unlike in mice, where it was clearer, TCR sharing across patients was less clear, possibly HLA-related.

Treatment specified: oral pan-JAK inhibitor, 5-10 mg twice daily. Starting from PBMCs, sorting isolated CD4+ and CD8+ T cells. This clone was counted a few times. Its cognate antigen is unknown. Other DNA sequences in this sample translate to the same CDR3. The CDR3 runs 11 residues. V lost 5 bases and J lost 2; bases outside the gene matches: 0. Germline CDR1 reads SQVTM; CDR2 reads ANQGSEA. Extraction and reverse transcription of RNA yielded cDNA as the sequencing template. Only in-frame clones appear in the TCRdb table, and some are missing; sequencing was by immunoSEQ multiplex PCR. The sample has roughly 200,000 clones, roughly two fifths seen once; the top ten hold roughly 2.8%.

Sequenced material: CD4+ T cells sorted from blood, taken between weeks 36 and 40, from a patient treated with tofacitinib. This clonotype was sampled from a human donor with alopecia areata. V gene TRBV29-1 combines with J gene TRBJ2-7; 7 positions match TRBD1. The DNA of the CDR3 is TGCAGCGTTACAGGGGCCTACGAGCAGTACTTC. Translating it yields CSVTGAYEQYF.